Only one count was recorded for the clone carrying this T cell receptor (beta chain). The antigen remains undetermined. The sample belongs to a study of shared clonotypes between healthy human individuals. Those who donated were healthy HIV-negative adults, with no recent acute infections or vaccinations reported. A CD45RA-negative memory subset and a CD45RA+ naive subset were separated from the CD4+ cells. Execution of the assay was at deep level. Assay: immunoSEQ multiplex PCR; the TCRdb copy retains only in-frame clones and omits some. The repertoire has more than 1 million clones, approximately 80% of them found once; the top ten carry 0.5% to 0.6%. V gave up 5 bases and J gave up 4 bases, with 24 bases separating them. The CDR3 covers 17 residues. In germline, CDR1 is SGHDT, CDR2 YYEEEE. Findings of the study overall: It was expected that sequencing depth would affect clonotype sharing among donors.

The chain uses TRBV5-6 and TRBJ1-2; no definite D call. The sequenced sample consisted of memory CD4+ T cells from PBMCs. Documented subset: CD45RA-negative fraction. This sequence originates from a man between 18 and 29 years old in good health. Some clones in this sample may be carry-over from other donors' samples. The CDR3 here is CASSHTGNSQDFYGYTF. Here the CDR3 DNA reads TGTGCCAGCAGTCACACCGGGAACTCCCAGGACTTCTATGGCTACACCTTC. Looking up the rest from reference TRBV5-6 and TRBJ1-2 gives the full variable domain: DAGVTQSPTHLIKTRGQQVTLRCSPKSGHDTVSWYQQALGQGPQFIFQYYEEEERQRGNFPDRFSGHQFPNYSSELNVNALLLGDSALYLCASSHTGNSQDFYGYTFGSGTRLTVV.